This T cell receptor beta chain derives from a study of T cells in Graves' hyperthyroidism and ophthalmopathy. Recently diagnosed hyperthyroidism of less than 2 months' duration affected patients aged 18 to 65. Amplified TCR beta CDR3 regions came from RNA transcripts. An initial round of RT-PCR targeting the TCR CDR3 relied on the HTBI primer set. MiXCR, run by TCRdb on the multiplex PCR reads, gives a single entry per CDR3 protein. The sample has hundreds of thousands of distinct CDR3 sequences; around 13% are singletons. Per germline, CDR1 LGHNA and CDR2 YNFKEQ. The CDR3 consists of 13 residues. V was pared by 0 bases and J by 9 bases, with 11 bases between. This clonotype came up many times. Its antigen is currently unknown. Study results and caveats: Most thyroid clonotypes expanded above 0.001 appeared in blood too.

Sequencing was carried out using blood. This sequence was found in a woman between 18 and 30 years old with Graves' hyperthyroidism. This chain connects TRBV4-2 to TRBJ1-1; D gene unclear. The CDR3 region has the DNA TGTGCCAGCAGCCAAGATCCGGGCGGAAAAGCTTTCTTT. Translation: CASSQDPGGKAFF.